These T cell receptor beta chains were read from a single sample in a study of beta chain features in type 1 diabetes. Profiling relied on immunoSEQ multiplex PCR, and the TCRdb table lists in-frame clones only, not all of them. Among just over 600,000 clones, around a sixth were seen once, and the ten largest hold 0.093%. The sample consisted of naive CD4+ T cells from blood. Source of these receptors: a man between 18 and 29 years old in good health. CDR3s include the opening cysteine and the closing phenylalanine or tryptophan. D genes are given only for firm matches. Part of the rows lack a size; the others show once, few, many or a class for expanded clones.

abundance	j_gene	d_gene	v_gene	CDR3nt	CDR3aa
NA	TRBJ2-7	NA	TRBV9	TGTGCCAGCAGCGTAGCTGAAGGACGTATGAAACAGTACTTC	CASSVAEGRMKQYF
NA	TRBJ1-5	NA	TRBV9	TGTGCCAGCAGCGTAGAATCTAGCAATCAGCCCCAGCATTTT	CASSVESSNQPQHF
NA	TRBJ1-5	NA	TRBV4-2	TGTGCCAGCAGCCAAGATAGGACAGCCTCCAATCAGCCCCAGCATTTT	CASSQDRTASNQPQHF
NA	TRBJ2-7	NA	TRBV19	TGTGCCAGTACCTCCTCGTATGGTTTCTACGAGCAGTACTTC	CASTSSYGFYEQYF
NA	TRBJ1-1	TRBD1	TRBV28	TGTGCCAGCAGTACAGGGGATTTGACTGAAGCTTTCTTT	CASSTGDLTEAFF
few	TRBJ2-5	NA	TRBV29-1	TGCAGCGTTGAAGATCGCCGCAGGAAACAAGAGACCCAGTACTTC	CSVEDRRRKQETQYF
few	TRBJ2-1	NA	TRBV28	TGTGCCAGCAGTTTAGTAGCGGCCGGTGAGCAGTTCTTC	CASSLVAAGEQFF
few	TRBJ1-2	NA	TRBV20-1	TGCAGTGCTAGCGGGGGGAATGGCTACACCTTC	CSASGGNGYTF
few	TRBJ2-5	NA	TRBV5-6	TGTGCCAGCAGCACCTGGACCCGGGAGACCCAGTACTTC	CASSTWTRETQYF
NA	TRBJ2-3	NA	TRBV5-1	TGCGCCAGCAGGATGCAAGGGGCCTACCCAGATACGCAGTATTTT	CASRMQGAYPDTQYF
few	TRBJ2-1	NA	TRBV29-1	TGCAGCGCCGCACCCACGACCCGACAGGCCAATGAGCAGTTCTTC	CSAAPTTRQANEQFF
few	TRBJ2-7	TRBD1	TRBV5-1	TGCGCCAGCAGCGTGGGACAGGCCCCCTCCTACGAGCAGTACTTC	CASSVGQAPSYEQYF
NA	TRBJ2-7	NA	TRBV5-1	TGCGCCAGCAGCTTTAAAAGGGACTTCGGGATGGGGGAGCAGTACTTC	CASSFKRDFGMGEQYF
few	TRBJ1-1	NA	TRBV7-2	TGTGCCAGCAGCTTAACCCCGGACAGCCCCGAAGCTTTCTTT	CASSLTPDSPEAFF
NA	TRBJ2-3	NA	TRBV28	TGTGCCAGCAGTTTATTCTTTCAGGGAAGCACAGATACGCAGTATTTT	CASSLFFQGSTDTQYF
NA	TRBJ2-1	NA	TRBV7-2	TGTGCCAGCAGCTTAGGCCTTCAGCAGTTCTTC	CASSLGLQQFF
NA	TRBJ2-3	NA	TRBV4-1	TGCGCCAGCAGCCAAGATTGGAGATCGGGCACAGATACGCAGTATTTT	CASSQDWRSGTDTQYF
NA	TRBJ2-1	NA	TRBV28	TGTGCCAGCAGTTTCAGAAACTACAATGAGCAGTTCTTC	CASSFRNYNEQFF
few	TRBJ1-2	NA	TRBV7-9	TGTGCCAGCACCCTAGGGGACTATGGCTACACCTTC	CASTLGDYGYTF
few	TRBJ1-1	NA	TRBV4-2	TGTGCCAGCAGCCAAGTAGCGACGGAGGAAGCTTTCTTT	CASSQVATEEAFF
few	TRBJ2-7	NA	TRBV7-2	TGTGCCAGCAGCTTAAGGTACATCCCCTACGAGCAGTACTTC	CASSLRYIPYEQYF
NA	TRBJ1-6	NA	TRBV28	TGTGCCAGCAGTTCAAGGGGACGTCGGAATTCACCCCTCCACTTT	CASSSRGRRNSPLHF
few	TRBJ1-2	NA	TRBV7-9	TGTGCCAGCAGCTTAGCGGGGCAGGTCCTAGAAGGCTACACCTTC	CASSLAGQVLEGYTF
NA	TRBJ2-7	NA	TRBV6-6	TGTGCCAGCAGTGACCCCTACGAGCAGTACTTC	CASSDPYEQYF
NA	TRBJ1-1	NA	TRBV2	TGTGCCAGCAGACCCGAACCTACAGGGAACACTGAAGCTTTCTTT	CASRPEPTGNTEAFF
few	TRBJ1-4	NA	TRBV29-1	TGCAGCGTTCGGCCCCAACAGCTTTTCGGAGAAAAACTGTTTTTT	CSVRPQQLFGEKLFF
few	TRBJ1-6	NA	TRBV4-1	TGCGCCAGCAGCTACAGAGACCTAAATTCACCCCTCCACTTT	CASSYRDLNSPLHF
NA	TRBJ1-2	TRBD1	TRBV7-3	TGTGCCAGCAGCCCGGACAGGGCCTATGGCTACACCTTC	CASSPDRAYGYTF
NA	TRBJ2-3	NA	TRBV18	TGTGCCAGCTCAGGGGCAGATACGCAGTATTTT	CASSGADTQYF
few	TRBJ1-2	NA	TRBV27	TGTGCCAGCAGTACGGCGGCCGGCAACTATGGCTACACCTTC	CASSTAAGNYGYTF